Each of the 5 T cell receptor beta chains below was sequenced from the same sample in a study of blood T cell repertoires in COVID-19 (dated by TCRdb to between 2020 and 2021). The library was built by means of the immunoSEQ multiplex PCR assay. Entries here come from immuneACCESS through TCRdb and include only in-frame sequences with V and J called. Some clones fail to appear in such tables; in the studies checked, an unresolved V gene covers under half of the shortfall, and the cause of the remainder is unknown. Recorded for this sample are some 260,000 clones; around nine tenths of them occurred a single time. Roughly 10% of the sample is taken by the ten largest. The material sequenced was peripheral blood. The receptors come from a woman aged 70-85 years with COVID-19, enrolled during active disease.

CDR3 DNA sequence: TGTGCCAGTAGTCCCAAAGACAGGGGCGACAACGAGCAGTACTTC. As protein: CASSPKDRGDNEQYF. The V call is TRBV19, the J call TRBJ2-7; 8 bases match TRBD1. V gave up 5 bases and J gave up 5 bases; unmatched junction bases: 11. The CDR3 loop spans 15 amino acids. Germline CDR1 reads LNHDA; CDR2 reads SQIVND (reference sequence).

This clone has just a few counts. The rearrangement links TRBV30 to TRBJ1-1; TRBD1 is a possible D gene (6 bases). CDR1 and CDR2 (germline): GTSNPN, SVGIG (reference sequence). V lost 3 bases and J 10 bases, leaving 15 bases between the germline ends. The CDR3 loop spans 12 amino acids. CDR3 sequence: CAWRDDTGRAFF. The CDR3 nucleotides are TGTGCCTGGAGGGACGATACAGGGAGAGCTTTCTTT.

The chain links TRBV7-2 to TRBJ2-5, with TRBD2 identical over 7 bases. J gave up 2 bases and V 2 bases, and 5 bases lay outside the gene matches. The CDR3 extends over 15 amino acids. Per germline, CDR1 SGHTA and CDR2 FQGNSA. CDR3 protein: CASSLSGLPQETQYF. CDR3 nucleotide sequence: TGTGCCAGCAGCTTATCGGGACTACCTCAAGAGACCCAGTACTTC.

This sequence joins TRBV19 and TRBJ1-2, with 9 nucleotides matching TRBD1. Germline CDR1 reads LNHDA; CDR2 reads SQIVND (reference sequence). The ends lost 7 bases at V and 2 bases at J; junction bases unmatched: 5. CDR3 length: 14 residues. CDR3 region: CASTPGTGNYGYTF. The DNA of the CDR3 is TGTGCCAGTACTCCCGGGACAGGGAACTATGGCTACACCTTC.

The chain is built from TRBV19 and TRBJ1-1; D is unresolved. CDR3 length: 13 amino acids. Germline V lookup: CDR1 LNHDA, CDR2 SQIVND (reference sequence). V lost 2 bases, J lost 0 bases, and 4 bases lay in between. The CDR3 sequence: CASSISVNTEAFF. CDR3 nucleotide sequence: TGTGCCAGTAGTATAAGCGTGAACACTGAAGCTTTCTTT. The full variable domain, in which reference TRBV19 and TRBJ1-1 provide the parts outside the CDR3, is DGGITQSPKYLFRKEGQNVTLSCEQNLNHDAMYWYRQDPGQGLRLIYYSQIVNDFQKGDIAEGYSVSREKKESFPLTVTSAQKNPTAFYLCASSISVNTEAFFGQGTRLTVV.